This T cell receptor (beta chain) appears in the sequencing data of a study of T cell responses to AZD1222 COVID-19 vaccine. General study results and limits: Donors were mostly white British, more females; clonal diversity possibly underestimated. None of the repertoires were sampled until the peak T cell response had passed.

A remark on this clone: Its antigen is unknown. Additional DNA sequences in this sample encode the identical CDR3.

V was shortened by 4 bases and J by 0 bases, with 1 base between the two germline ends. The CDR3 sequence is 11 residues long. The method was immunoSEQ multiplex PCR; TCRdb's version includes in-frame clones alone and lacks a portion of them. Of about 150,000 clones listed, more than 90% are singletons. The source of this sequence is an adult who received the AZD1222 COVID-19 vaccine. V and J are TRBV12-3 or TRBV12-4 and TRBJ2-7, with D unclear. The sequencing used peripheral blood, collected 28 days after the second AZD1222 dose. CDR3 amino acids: CASSSSYEQYF. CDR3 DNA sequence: TGTGCCAGCAGTTCCTCCTACGAGCAGTACTTC.